These 22 T cell receptor beta chains were sequenced from one sample in a study of shared T cell receptors in the human thymus. The table came from immunoSEQ multiplex PCR; TCRdb's copy has only in-frame clones and leaves some out. The profile shows over 650,000 clones, roughly 86% of them singletons. These data also featured in a second study, about human thymus T cells.

Material for sequencing was thymocytes. The receptors here all came from a boy younger than two with a congenital heart defect.

This chain uses TRBV25-1 with TRBJ2-7; the match to TRBD1 covers 9 bases. CDR3 length equals 16 residues. V lost 3 bases, J lost 5 bases, and 11 bases stayed unmatched. Germline CDR1 and CDR2: MGHDK and SYGVNS. Written as DNA, the CDR3 is TGTGCCAGCAGTGATGCTTTTGGGACAGGGAGGAACGAGCAGTACTTC. This encodes CASSDAFGTGRNEQYF.

The chain couples TRBV9 to TRBJ1-5, with a possible D match to TRBD1 (5 bases). The CDR3 is 14 amino acids. Germline-derived CDR1 and CDR2 are SGDLS and YYNGEE. Trimming removed 0 bases at V and 6 bases at J, with 10 bases between. In DNA form, the CDR3 reads TGTGCCAGCAGCGTAGCCGACAGTGGTCAGCCCCAGCATTTT. This gives the protein CASSVADSGQPQHF.

The J gene is TRBJ2-7, the V gene TRBV6-6, with a tentative D call TRBD2 (6 bases). Germline loops: CDR1 MNHNY, CDR2 SVGAGI (reference sequence). Trimming cost V 6 bases and J 3 bases, with 12 bases left between them. CDR3 length equals 13 residues. The CDR3 nucleotides are TGTGCCAGCAGGACACTAGCCCTCTACGAGCAGTACTTC. It yields the protein CASRTLALYEQYF.

The chain recombines TRBV13 with TRBJ1-6; maybe TRBD1 (5 bases). This CDR3 is built from 16 residues. V lost 5 bases and J lost 9, with 20 bases in between. Germline CDR1 is PRHDT and CDR2 is FYEKMQ (reference sequence). The CDR3 sequence is CASSPSRGQQGSPLHF. DNA of the CDR3: TGTGCCAGCAGCCCTTCCCGTGGACAACAAGGTTCACCCCTCCACTTT.

This chain joins TRBV4-3 and TRBJ2-2, with D uncertain. This CDR3 has 16 residues. Germline values: CDR1 LGHNA, CDR2 YSLEER. V gave up 2 bases and J gave up 5 bases, with 15 bases separating them. The CDR3 nucleotides read TGCGCCAGCAGCCAACCCCCACTCGGGTCTACCGGGGAGCTGTTTTTT. Protein: CASSQPPLGSTGELFF.

V is TRBV6-5 and J is TRBJ1-1; 8 bases agree with TRBD1. Germline assignment: CDR1 MNHEY and CDR2 SVGAGI. The CDR3 is 15 amino acids. Trimming cost V 6 bases and J 6 bases; bases outside gene matches: 12. CDR3 sequence: CASRHRTGFGAEAFF. The CDR3 DNA follows: TGTGCCAGCAGGCACCGGACAGGGTTTGGCGCTGAAGCTTTCTTT.

The V and J genes are TRBV7-2 and TRBJ2-7; D possibly corresponds to TRBD2 (7 bases). Trimming removed 4 bases from V and 9 bases from J, with 13 bases in between. The CDR3 loop spans 12 amino acids. Germline V gene sequence: CDR1 SGHTA, CDR2 FQGNSA. The CDR3 loop reads CASSWGGEGQYF. CDR3 nucleotides: TGTGCCAGCAGCTGGGGGGGCGAAGGGCAGTACTTC.

The V and J genes are TRBV6-5 and TRBJ1-1, with a weak D call TRBD1 (6 bases). The CDR3 consists of 15 residues. Germline assignment: CDR1 MNHEY and CDR2 SVGAGI. Trimming stripped 7 bases from V and 2 bases from J, with 17 bases between. In DNA form, the CDR3 reads TGTGCCAGCAAGGCGGGGGCGCGACGAAACACTGAAGCTTTCTTT. Translating gives CASKAGARRNTEAFF.

The chain uses TRBV10-3 and TRBJ1-6; TRBD1 matches at 7 bases. V lost 3 bases and J lost 10; bases outside the gene matches: 6. The length of the CDR3 is 14 residues. In germline, CDR1 is ENHRY, CDR2 SYGVKD. The CDR3 DNA follows: TGTGCCATCAGTGACAGGGGGTATCAGTCACCCCTCCACTTT. Amino acid sequence: CAISDRGYQSPLHF.

The J gene is TRBJ2-7, the V gene TRBV5-4, with D uncertain. V was pared by 4 bases and J by 6 bases, with 14 bases between. This CDR3 region has 13 residues. The germline V gene encodes CDR1 SGHNT and CDR2 YYREEE (reference sequence). The CDR3 spells CASSAGSTSEQYF. For the CDR3, the DNA is TGTGCCAGCAGCGCCGGGTCCACAAGCGAGCAGTACTTC. Full variable domain (missing parts from reference TRBV5-4 and TRBJ2-7): ETGVTQSPTHLIKTRGQQVTLRCSSQSGHNTVSWYQQALGQGPQFIFQYYREEENGRGNFPPRFSGLQFPNYSSELNVNALELDDSALYLCASSAGSTSEQYFGPGTRLTVT.

V usage is TRBV4-3 and J usage is TRBJ2-5; 7 bases are shared with TRBD1. The V segment lost 3 bases and the J segment 11 bases; nucleotides outside the gene matches: 3. CDR1 and CDR2 (germline): LGHNA, YSLEER. This CDR3 spans 11 amino acids. The CDR3 reads CASSQIQGQYF. The CDR3 region has the DNA TGCGCCAGCAGCCAGATACAGGGGCAGTACTTC.

The sample holds a few counts of this clone. This chain joins TRBV28 and TRBJ1-2; TRBD1 agrees at 8 bases. Trimming at V came to 4 bases and at J to 4 bases, leaving 5 bases not matched to a gene. CDR3 length: 14 residues. Germline assignment: CDR1 MDHEN and CDR2 SYDVKM. The chain's CDR3 is CASSSGTGFYGYTF. In DNA, the CDR3 is TGTGCCAGCAGTTCCGGGACAGGCTTCTATGGCTACACCTTC.

The J gene is TRBJ2-2, the V gene TRBV7-2; D uncertain. Germline V gene sequence: CDR1 SGHTA, CDR2 FQGNSA. The CDR3 totals 13 residues. Trimming removed 6 bases at V and 5 bases at J, with 10 bases between. The CDR3 coding sequence is TGTGCCAGCAGACCTCCTAAGACCGGGGAGCTGTTTTTT. It is translated as CASRPPKTGELFF. The full variable domain, completed using reference TRBV7-2 and TRBJ2-2, is GAGVSQSPSNKVTEKGKDVELRCDPISGHTALYWYRQSLGQGLEFLIYFQGNSAPDKSGLPSDRFSAERTGGSVSTLTIQRTQQEDSAVYLCASRPPKTGELFFGEGSRLTVL.

The J gene is TRBJ2-1, the V gene TRBV30; 7 positions agree with TRBD1. V lost 3 bases to trimming and J lost 7 bases; unmatched junction nucleotides: 21. The CDR3 runs 18 residues. Germline assignment: CDR1 GTSNPN and CDR2 SVGIG (reference sequence). CDR3 loop: CAWRPPSRDSQLMNEQFF. Written as DNA, the CDR3 is TGTGCCTGGAGGCCTCCGTCCCGGGACAGTCAATTAATGAATGAGCAGTTCTTC.

The CDR3 nucleotides are TGTGCCAGCAGTGGCAGGAGGGACCCCTACTATGGCTACACCTTC. The encoded protein is CASSGRRDPYYGYTF. The rearrangement uses TRBV27 and TRBJ1-2, with TRBD1 as a possible D gene (5 bases). Germline V gene lookup returns CDR1 MNHEY and CDR2 SMNVEV (reference sequence). V dropped 5 bases and J dropped 3 bases, with 16 bases sitting between them. This CDR3 spans 15 amino acids.

V and J are TRBV5-6 and TRBJ2-7, with D possibly being TRBD1 (5 bases). Trimming took off 2 bases at V and 0 bases at J, with 15 bases between the two ends. In germline, CDR1 is SGHDT, CDR2 YYEEEE. This CDR3 spans 16 amino acids. The CDR3 is CASSFAPTVGSYEQYF. CDR3 bases: TGTGCCAGCAGCTTCGCACCGACAGTAGGCTCCTACGAGCAGTACTTC.

The gene calls are TRBV5-5 and TRBJ2-5; 12 nucleotides line up with TRBD2. The CDR3 spans 14 residues. J was trimmed by 3 bases and V by 7 bases; bases with no gene match: 4. CDR1 and CDR2 (germline): SGHKS, YYEKEE (reference sequence). CDR3 nucleotides: TGTGCCAGCTTTCGGACTAGCGGGAAAGAGACCCAGTACTTC. Translated: CASFRTSGKETQYF.

The V call is TRBV28, the J call TRBJ1-5, with D perhaps TRBD1 (5 bases). Trimming cost V 6 bases and J 0 bases, with 12 bases left between them. The CDR3 contains 15 residues. CDR1 is MDHEN, CDR2 SYDVKM, per germline. CDR3 region: CASRRTNHSNQPQHF. In nucleotides, the CDR3 is TGTGCCAGCAGGAGGACAAACCATAGCAATCAGCCCCAGCATTTT.

V is TRBV10-3 and J is TRBJ2-3, with 10 positions matching TRBD2. The V segment lost 8 bases and the J segment 2 bases; nucleotides outside the gene matches: 4. The CDR3 consists of 14 residues. Per the germline V gene, CDR1 is ENHRY and CDR2 is SYGVKD. Here the CDR3 DNA reads TGTGCCATCCGGCTAGCGGGGGTCACAGATACGCAGTATTTT. It codes for CAIRLAGVTDTQYF.

The V call is TRBV5-6, the J call TRBJ2-3, with 9 nucleotides matching TRBD1. Germline lookup yields CDR1 SGHDT and CDR2 YYEEEE. The CDR3 extends over 16 amino acids. The ends lost 4 bases at V and 2 bases at J; junction bases unmatched: 8. In DNA form, the CDR3 reads TGTGCCAGCAGCAGTCACAGGGGGCCTTCCACAGATACGCAGTATTTT. The encoded protein is CASSSHRGPSTDTQYF.

V is TRBV14 and J is TRBJ2-1, with 11 bases identical to TRBD2. The ends lost 3 bases at V and 9 bases at J; junction bases unmatched: 16. The germline V gene encodes CDR1 SGHDN and CDR2 FVKESK. This CDR3 comprises 18 residues. CDR3: CASSQHPPGLADPGEQFF. CDR3 bases: TGTGCCAGCAGCCAGCACCCACCGGGACTAGCGGACCCCGGTGAGCAGTTCTTC.

In its sample, this clone was seen a few times. The rearrangement joins TRBV6-4 to TRBJ2-4; 11 bases map to TRBD2. With V trimmed by 3 bases and J by 0 bases, 7 bases remained unmatched. The CDR3 consists of 18 residues. CDR1 and CDR2 from the germline V gene are MRHNA and SNTAGT. The CDR3 reads CASSEGLAESLAKNIQYF. In DNA, the CDR3 is TGTGCCAGCAGTGAGGGACTAGCGGAGTCCCTAGCCAAAAACATTCAGTACTTC.